The next 3 T cell receptor beta chains were all read from a single sample in a study of OX40 agonist ivuxolimab in advanced cancers. The library was generated by the immunoSEQ multiplex PCR assay. TCRdb stores this immuneACCESS table with in-frame sequences only. Part of the clones is absent; in the studies checked, under half of the shortfall reflects unresolved V genes, and no reason is known for the rest. This sample holds 70,000 to 75,000 clones; around nine tenths were observed only once. The ten most abundant clones make up 0.44% of the sample. The sequences come from CD4+ or CD8+ T cells sorted from blood, collected in a trial of the OX40 agonist ivuxolimab. These receptors all stem from an adult with an advanced solid tumor such as melanoma, head and neck, liver or kidney cancer.

Written as DNA, the CDR3 is TGTGCCAGCAGCTTTTTTGGAGGATCGCAGTACAATGAGCAGTTCTTC. This translates into CASSFFGGSQYNEQFF. This chain connects TRBV5-4 to TRBJ2-1, with a weak D call TRBD2 (5 bases). The CDR3 is made up of 16 amino acids. CDR1 is SGHNT and CDR2 is YYREEE in the germline V gene (reference sequence). V lost 2 bases and J 4 bases, leaving 16 bases between the germline ends.

The chain has TRBV29-1 and TRBJ2-3; D is unresolved. Trimming cost V 5 bases and J 0 bases, with 6 bases left between them. CDR3 length equals 12 residues. Looked up from germline, CDR1 is SQVTM and CDR2 is ANQGSEA. CDR3 protein: CSVSKSTDTQYF. Here the CDR3 DNA reads TGCAGCGTTTCCAAAAGCACAGATACGCAGTATTTT.

J is TRBJ2-3 and V is TRBV7-6; TRBD1 agrees at 10 bases. CDR1 and CDR2 (germline): SGHVS, FNYEAQ. Trimming removed 0 bases from V and 7 bases from J; junction bases left unmatched: 10. The length of the CDR3 is 17 residues. The CDR3 bases are TGTGCCAGCAGCTTAGCAGGCCGGGACAGGGGTGGGAATACGCAGTATTTT. Translated, it gives CASSLAGRDRGGNTQYF.